The rows below give T cell receptor beta chains drawn from one sample of a study of shared T cell receptors in the human thymus. Profiling relied on immunoSEQ multiplex PCR, and the TCRdb table lists in-frame clones only, not all of them. This sample has hundreds of thousands of clones, with around three quarters found just once. The same sample was also used in a study of human thymus T cells.

Sample: thymocytes. The receptor source for this set is a boy less than two years old with a congenital heart defect. Each CDR3 is given with its conserved first and last residue. The D gene is left open where the match is weak. Clone size is not always given. Where it is, it says once, few, many or a class for expanded clones.

D,V,J,size,DNA,CDR3
-,TRBV6-5,TRBJ2-3,once,TGTGCCCGACAACCTAGCACAGATACGCAGTATTTT,CARQPSTDTQYF
TRBD1,TRBV20-1,TRBJ2-1,-,TGCAGTGCATACAGGGGCGATGAGCAGTTCTTC,CSAYRGDEQFF
-,TRBV28,TRBJ2-7,-,TGTGCCAGCAGTTTATATGGCAGGGGCCCACTCTCCTACGAGCAGTACTTC,CASSLYGRGPLSYEQYF
TRBD1,TRBV27,TRBJ2-2,-,TGTGCCAGCCGCCCCGGGACAGCGAACACCGGGGAGCTGTTTTTT,CASRPGTANTGELFF
-,TRBV11-2,TRBJ2-7,-,TGTGCCAGCAGCTTAGATCGAACGGGAGCTCACTACGAGCAGTACTTC,CASSLDRTGAHYEQYF
-,TRBV7-2,TRBJ2-7,-,TGTGCCAGCAGCGTAAAGCCGGACTTCTCCTACGAGCAGTACTTC,CASSVKPDFSYEQYF
-,TRBV27,TRBJ2-7,-,TGTGCCAGCAGTTCCAGACTAGGCGAGCAGTACTTC,CASSSRLGEQYF
-,TRBV5-4,TRBJ1-2,-,TGTGCCAGCACCTCGGGGGTATCAGGCTACACCTTC,CASTSGVSGYTF
TRBD1,TRBV11-2,TRBJ1-4,-,TGTGCCAGCAGCCGGGACAGGGGTCAGAATGAAAAACTGTTTTTT,CASSRDRGQNEKLFF
TRBD1,TRBV14,TRBJ1-5,-,TGTGCCAGCAGACAAGGGACAGGGGTCAATCAGCCCCAGCATTTT,CASRQGTGVNQPQHF
TRBD2,TRBV13,TRBJ2-5,once,TGTGCCAGCAGCTCAGCCGGATCCGGGACTAGTGGTGAGCAGTACTTC,CASSSAGSGTSGEQYF
-,TRBV5-5,TRBJ2-7,-,TGTGCCAGCAGCACCTCAGGGGTAGCCTACGAGCAGTACTTC,CASSTSGVAYEQYF
-,TRBV11-2,TRBJ2-6,-,TGTGCCAGCAGCTTAACGGGCTCTGGGGCCAACGTCCTGACTTTC,CASSLTGSGANVLTF
TRBD2,TRBV7-9,TRBJ2-3,-,TGTGCCAGCAGCTTACCTCGACTAGCGGGACCTAGCACAGATACGCAGTATTTT,CASSLPRLAGPSTDTQYF
-,TRBV28,TRBJ2-7,-,TGTGCCAGCAGTTCTCCGGGGTGTAGCGAGCAGTACTTC,CASSSPGCSEQYF
TRBD2,TRBV4-3,TRBJ2-7,-,TGCGCCAGCAGCCAAGATACCCCTAGCGGCCTCTCCTACGAGCAGTACTTC,CASSQDTPSGLSYEQYF
TRBD1,TRBV28,TRBJ1-5,few,TGTGCCAGCAGCCCGACAGGGCGTCAGCCCCAGCATTTT,CASSPTGRQPQHF
TRBD2,TRBV5-4,TRBJ2-7,-,TGTGCCAGCAGCCGGGAGGCGGGCGGTCCCTACGAGCAGTACTTC,CASSREAGGPYEQYF
TRBD1,TRBV7-2,TRBJ2-5,-,TGTGCCAGCAGCTTAGAGACGGGACAGGGAGCAGAGACCCAGTACTTC,CASSLETGQGAETQYF
TRBD2,TRBV7-8,TRBJ2-3,-,TGTGCCAGCACCCCTTCTCCCAGGCTAGCGGTCCCAAAGACCTACACAGATACGCAGTATTTT,CASTPSPRLAVPKTYTDTQYF
TRBD1,TRBV5-4,TRBJ2-4,-,TGTGCCAGCAGCTCCGGGACAGGGGACATTCAGTACTTC,CASSSGTGDIQYF
-,TRBV7-9,TRBJ2-1,-,TGTGCCAGCACCAGGACTGATGAGCAGTTCTTC,CASTRTDEQFF
-,TRBV9,TRBJ2-2,few,TGTGCCAGCAGCGTAATCGAGGGACTCCAACATTTGAACACCGGGGAGCTGTTTTTT,CASSVIEGLQHLNTGELFF
-,TRBV19,TRBJ1-1,-,TGTGCCAGTAGTATGGCGTCCAGGGGCATGGGTGAAGCTTTCTTT,CASSMASRGMGEAFF
TRBD1,TRBV7-6,TRBJ1-3,-,TGTGCCAGCAGCCCAAGTTCGACAGGGACCTCTGGAAACACCATATATTTT,CASSPSSTGTSGNTIYF
-,TRBV4-3,TRBJ2-7,-,TGCGCCAGCAGCCAAGAGGGGGGGCCGGAGCAGTACTTC,CASSQEGGPEQYF
-,TRBV7-3,TRBJ2-2,-,TGTGCCAGCAGCTTAAGTGTCAGGGGCACCGGGGAGCTGTTTTTT,CASSLSVRGTGELFF
-,TRBV4-2,TRBJ1-1,-,TGTGCCAGCAGCCAACCTCGTCGTCAGGTTCTCTCCACTGAAGCTTTCTTT,CASSQPRRQVLSTEAFF
TRBD2,TRBV5-1,TRBJ2-7,-,TGCGCCAGCAGCCAGGGACTAGCGGGAGCGATCGAGCAGTACTTC,CASSQGLAGAIEQYF
-,TRBV30,TRBJ2-1,-,TGTGCCTGGAGTTCCCCAACTGATTACAATGAGCAGTTCTTC,CAWSSPTDYNEQFF
TRBD2,TRBV7-2,TRBJ2-1,-,TGTGCCAGCAGCTCGGGTCCGGGACTAGATTACAATGAGCAGTTCTTC,CASSSGPGLDYNEQFF
-,TRBV7-3,TRBJ1-3,-,TGTGCCAGCAGCTCCCCAGAGGTGAATCAATACAGGCTTGAGAACACCATATATTTT,CASSSPEVNQYRLENTIYF
-,TRBV27,TRBJ2-3,-,TGTGCCAGCAGTTTAAAAGTTTTCCCGGGGATCACAGATACGCAGTATTTT,CASSLKVFPGITDTQYF
-,TRBV27,TRBJ1-1,-,TGTGCCAGCAGTCCAACGGGAGACACTGAAGCTTTCTTT,CASSPTGDTEAFF
TRBD2,TRBV7-2,TRBJ2-7,-,TGTGCCAGCAGCTTTATCCCGACTAGCGGGAGTCAGTACGAGCAGTACTTC,CASSFIPTSGSQYEQYF
TRBD2,TRBV27,TRBJ2-1,-,TGTGCCAGCAGTTTCACAGCGGGAAAGGGGCATGAGCAGTTCTTC,CASSFTAGKGHEQFF
-,TRBV19,TRBJ1-2,-,TGTGCCAGTAAGGCGGCGGGGGGCTACACCTTC,CASKAAGGYTF
-,TRBV27,TRBJ2-7,-,TGTGCCAGCAGTTTTCGGGTCCTAGCGAGCGGGGAGCAGTACTTC,CASSFRVLASGEQYF
TRBD2,TRBV27,TRBJ2-7,-,TGTGCCATCCGATGGCGTTTAGCGGGAGGGCCTTACGAGCAGTACTTC,CAIRWRLAGGPYEQYF
-,TRBV9,TRBJ1-2,-,TGTGCCAGCACCGGGACACTTGTCTATGGCTACACCTTC,CASTGTLVYGYTF
-,TRBV30,TRBJ1-3,-,TGTGCCTGGTTCAGGCTTCTGGACTTACCATCTCTGGACTTGAAAAACACCATATATTTT,CAWFRLLDLPSLDLKNTIYF
-,TRBV6-1,TRBJ1-2,-,TGTGCCAGCAGTGAAGCGGGGGGTATCACAGGCTACACCTTC,CASSEAGGITGYTF
-,TRBV11-3,TRBJ2-5,few,TGTGCCAGCAGCTTGGGGGCTAGCGGAAAAACATCTGAGACCCAGTACTTC,CASSLGASGKTSETQYF
-,TRBV7-2,TRBJ2-7,-,TGTGCCAGCAGCCCCCGCGCCCGACAGGATTCCTACGAGCAGTACTTC,CASSPRARQDSYEQYF
TRBD2,TRBV4-3,TRBJ2-5,-,TGCGCCAGCAGCCCCGGGGGGGCCGGAGGAGGGGAGACCCAGTACTTC,CASSPGGAGGGETQYF
-,TRBV7-8,TRBJ1-3,-,TGTGCCAGCAGCTTAGGTGGCGAGGTCTCTGGAAACACCATATATTTT,CASSLGGEVSGNTIYF